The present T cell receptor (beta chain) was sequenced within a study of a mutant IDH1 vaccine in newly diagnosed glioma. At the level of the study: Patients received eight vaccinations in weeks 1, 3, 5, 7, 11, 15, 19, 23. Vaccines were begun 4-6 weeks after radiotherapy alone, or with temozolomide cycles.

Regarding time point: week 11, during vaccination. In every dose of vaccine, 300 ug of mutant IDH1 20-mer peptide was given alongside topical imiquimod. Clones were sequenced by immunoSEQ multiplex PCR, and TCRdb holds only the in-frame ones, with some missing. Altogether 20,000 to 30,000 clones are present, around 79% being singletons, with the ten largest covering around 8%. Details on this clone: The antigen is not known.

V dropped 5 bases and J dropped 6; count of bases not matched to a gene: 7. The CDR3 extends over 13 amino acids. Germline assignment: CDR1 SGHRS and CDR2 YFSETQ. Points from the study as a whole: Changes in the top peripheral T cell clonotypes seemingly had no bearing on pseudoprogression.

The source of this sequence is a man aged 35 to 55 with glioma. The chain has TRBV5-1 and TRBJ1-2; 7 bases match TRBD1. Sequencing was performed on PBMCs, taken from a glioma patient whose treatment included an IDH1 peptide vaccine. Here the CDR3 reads CASSWGTADGYTF. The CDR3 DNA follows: TGCGCCAGCAGTTGGGGGACAGCGGATGGCTACACCTTC. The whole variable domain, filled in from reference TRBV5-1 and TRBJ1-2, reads KAGVTQTPRYLIKTRGQQVTLSCSPISGHRSVSWYQQTPGQGLQFLFEYFSETQRNKGNFPGRFSGRQFSNSRSEMNVSTLELGDSALYLCASSWGTADGYTFGSGTRLTVV.